This T cell receptor beta chain is from a study of blood T cell repertoires in COVID-19. Study in general: The origin of the acute and convalescent COVID-19 samples was the United States, Italy and Spain.

This clone has only a few counts. Original data processing: By means of reference gene primer amplification, nucleated cell counts were estimated. Generated by immunoSEQ multiplex PCR, the TCRdb table keeps only in-frame clones and is missing some. V, J and clone size are taken as reported in that table, and D and trimming were inferred from the DNA itself. The data show some 120,000 clones, approximately 85% seen once. Germline loops: CDR1 KGHSH, CDR2 LQKENI. Trimming removed 1 base at V and 1 base at J, with 7 bases between. The CDR3 length is 14 residues. The chain couples TRBV18 to TRBJ1-1; the D gene is possibly TRBD1 (5 bases). The clonotype originates from a man aged 35 to 55 with acute or convalescent COVID-19. The sample comprised peripheral blood. For the CDR3, the DNA is TGTGCCAGCTCACCACTGGGGCGGAACACTGAAGCTTTCTTT. It yields the protein CASSPLGRNTEAFF.